This T cell receptor (beta chain) was recorded in a study of blood T cell repertoires in COVID-19. Study at large: Some COVID-19 samples were acute and others convalescent; all came from the United States, Italy and Spain. T cells, B-cell-depleted T cells, or PBMCs provided the cDNA or gDNA that served as material.

V was cut by 3 bases and J by 0 bases, with 11 bases left in between. The CDR3 is 15 residues long. The germline gives CDR1 SGHTA, CDR2 FQGNSA. As originally analysed: Nucleated cell number was recorded as an estimate derived from reference gene primer amplification. Data came from immunoSEQ multiplex PCR; TCRdb stores just in-frame clones and leaves some out. Clone size and the V and J calls come from that table; the DNA yielded D and trimming. Among 90,000 to 120,000 clones listed, 85% to 90% were seen once. This clone was detected once. This chain links TRBV7-2 with TRBJ2-5; possible D gene TRBD1, 6 bases. This receptor was taken from a human donor in a cohort sampled during active COVID-19. The material sequenced was peripheral blood. The CDR3 protein is CASSFYRADQETQYF. The CDR3 coding sequence is TGTGCCAGCAGCTTCTACAGGGCGGACCAAGAGACCCAGTACTTC. Based on the CDR3 plus reference TRBV7-2 and TRBJ2-5, the full variable domain is GAGVSQSPSNKVTEKGKDVELRCDPISGHTALYWYRQSLGQGLEFLIYFQGNSAPDKSGLPSDRFSAERTGGSVSTLTIQRTQQEDSAVYLCASSFYRADQETQYFGPGTRLLVL.